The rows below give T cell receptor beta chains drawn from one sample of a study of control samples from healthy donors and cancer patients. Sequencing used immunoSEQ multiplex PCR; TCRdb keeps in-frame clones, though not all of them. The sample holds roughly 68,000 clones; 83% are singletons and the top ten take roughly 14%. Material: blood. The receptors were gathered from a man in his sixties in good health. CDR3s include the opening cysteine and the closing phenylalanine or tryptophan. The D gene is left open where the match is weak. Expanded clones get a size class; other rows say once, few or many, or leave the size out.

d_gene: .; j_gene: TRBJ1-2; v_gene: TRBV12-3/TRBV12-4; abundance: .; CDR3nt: TGTGCCAGCAGTTTCACAGGGACAGGCTACACCTTC; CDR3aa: CASSFTGTGYTF
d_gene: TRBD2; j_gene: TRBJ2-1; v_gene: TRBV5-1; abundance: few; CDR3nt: TGCGCCACCCTACCGCGGGAGTCAGGCAACAATGAGCAGTTCTTC; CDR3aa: CATLPRESGNNEQFF
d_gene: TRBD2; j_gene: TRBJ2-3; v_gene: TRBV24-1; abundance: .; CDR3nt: TGTGCCACCAGTGATTTAGGGGACTATGGGTCCACAGATACGCAGTATTTT; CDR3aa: CATSDLGDYGSTDTQYF
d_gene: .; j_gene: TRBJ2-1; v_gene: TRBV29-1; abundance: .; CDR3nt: TGCAGCGTTGATCGGGTGACAGTACCCTACAATGAGCAGTTCTTC; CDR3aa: CSVDRVTVPYNEQFF
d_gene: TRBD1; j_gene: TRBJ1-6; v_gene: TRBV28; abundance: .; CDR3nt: TGTGCCAGTAAAACGACGACAGGGAATAATTCACCCCTCCACTTT; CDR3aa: CASKTTTGNNSPLHF
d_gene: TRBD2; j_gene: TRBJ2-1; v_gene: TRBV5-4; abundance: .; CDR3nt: TGTGCCAGCAGCCCTATGGGGGAGGGACCTTACAATGAGCAGTTCTTC; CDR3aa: CASSPMGEGPYNEQFF
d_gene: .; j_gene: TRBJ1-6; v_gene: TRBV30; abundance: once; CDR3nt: TGTGCCTGGCCCCCCGGTAACTATAATTCACCCCTCCACTTT; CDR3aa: CAWPPGNYNSPLHF
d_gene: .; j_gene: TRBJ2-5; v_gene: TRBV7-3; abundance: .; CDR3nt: TGTGCCAGCAGCCCGGACAGTTCGAGAGCCCAAGAGACCCAGTACTTC; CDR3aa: CASSPDSSRAQETQYF
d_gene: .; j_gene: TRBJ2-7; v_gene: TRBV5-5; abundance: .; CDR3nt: TGTGCCAGCAGCTTGTCCACCACCTACGAGCAGTACTTC; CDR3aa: CASSLSTTYEQYF
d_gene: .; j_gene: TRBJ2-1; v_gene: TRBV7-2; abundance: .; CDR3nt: TGTGCCAGCAGCCCAGGAGGCGGAAGCTCCTACAATGAGCAGTTCTTC; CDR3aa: CASSPGGGSSYNEQFF
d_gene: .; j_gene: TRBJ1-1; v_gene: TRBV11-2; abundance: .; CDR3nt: TGTGCCAGCAGCTCGACGAATGACAGTGAAGCTTTCTTT; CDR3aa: CASSSTNDSEAFF
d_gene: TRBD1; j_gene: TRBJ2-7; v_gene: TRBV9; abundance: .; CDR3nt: TGTGCCAGCAGCGGGGGACAGGGGCCTTCCTACGAGCAGTACTTC; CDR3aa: CASSGGQGPSYEQYF
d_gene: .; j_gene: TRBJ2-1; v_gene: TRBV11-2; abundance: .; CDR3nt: TGTGCCAGCAGTCGACGAGGGGGGATAAAGTACAATGAGCAGTTCTTC; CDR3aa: CASSRRGGIKYNEQFF
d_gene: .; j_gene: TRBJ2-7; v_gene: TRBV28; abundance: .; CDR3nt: TGTGCCAGTTGGGGAGGGACACGCTACGAGCAGTACTTC; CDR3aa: CASWGGTRYEQYF
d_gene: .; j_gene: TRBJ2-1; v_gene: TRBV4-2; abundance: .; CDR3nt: TGTGCCAGCAGCCAAGGTGGCGGGACCTCCTACAATGAGCAGTTCTTC; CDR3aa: CASSQGGGTSYNEQFF
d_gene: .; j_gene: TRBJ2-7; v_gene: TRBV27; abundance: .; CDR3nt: TGTGCCAGCAGTGAACTGACAAGAGGGGTGGGGGAGCAGTACTTC; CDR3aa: CASSELTRGVGEQYF
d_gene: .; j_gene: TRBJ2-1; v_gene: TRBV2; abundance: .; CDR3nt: TGTGCCAGCAGGGGTTGGAACAATGAGCAGTTCTTC; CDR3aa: CASRGWNNEQFF
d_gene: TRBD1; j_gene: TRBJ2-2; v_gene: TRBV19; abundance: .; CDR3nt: TGTGCCAGTCACAACAGGGGGACGAACACCGGGGAGCTGTTTTTT; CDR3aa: CASHNRGTNTGELFF